These 17 T cell receptor beta chains share one sample of origin, sequenced in a study of prognosis after radiotherapy for stage I lung cancer. Multiplex PCR, run in two rounds, amplified TCR beta CDR3 from genomic DNA. First-round PCR, the initial amplification, used primers specific to each TRBV and TRBJ gene. TCRdb recomputed calls from the multiplex PCR reads with MiXCR, one row per CDR3 protein. The sample shows 15,000 to 20,000 distinct CDR3 sequences, 44% of them seen only once. This specimen consisted of PBMCs, obtained before or after stereotactic body radiation therapy (not recorded which). The receptor set was obtained from a donor at least 50 years old with non-small cell lung cancer.

The chain employs TRBV5-1 and TRBJ2-1; unclear D gene. Trimming took off 4 bases at V and 6 bases at J, with 20 bases between the two ends. Germline V CDR1 and CDR2: SGHRS, YFSETQ. The CDR3 length is 16 residues. The CDR3 loop is CASSPEQSARANEQFF. The CDR3, as DNA: TGCGCCAGCAGCCCCGAACAGTCTGCAAGGGCCAATGAGCAGTTCTTC.

This clonotype counts as medium-sized (0.01 to 0.1%). The rearrangement uses TRBV5-1 and TRBJ1-6; 9 nucleotides match TRBD1. The V gene's germline CDR1 is SGHRS and CDR2 YFSETQ. V lost 3 bases and J lost 10; bases outside the gene matches: 2. This CDR3 spans 13 amino acids. The CDR3 spells CASSWDRESPLHF. In nucleotides, the CDR3 is TGCGCCAGCAGCTGGGACAGGGAATCACCCCTCCACTTT.

Many counts were recorded for this clonotype. This chain joins TRBV10-2 and TRBJ2-7, with TRBD1 matching 8 bases. This CDR3 spans 15 amino acids. V gave up 3 bases and J gave up 6 bases; unmatched junction bases: 10. Germline V gene data show CDR1 as WSHSY and CDR2 as SAAADI. The CDR3 bases are TGCGCCAGCAGTGATAAGGGACAGGTAATCGGCGAGCAGTACTTC. Residues: CASSDKGQVIGEQYF.

This clonotype was counted once. The junction and the germline gene differ at one end; a read error may be behind it. J is TRBJ1-2 and V is TRBV2, with D hard to call. This CDR3 comprises 12 residues. Germline CDR1 SNHLY, CDR2 FYNNEI. CDR3 protein: CASSPYGYVYTF. The CDR3 DNA reads TGTGCCAGCAGCCCCTACGGGTATGTCTACACCTTC.

This clonotype was found many times. The V call is TRBV20-1, the J call TRBJ2-7; 15 nucleotides match TRBD2. Germline CDR1 is DFQATT and CDR2 is SNEGSKA (reference sequence). The V gene end was trimmed by 5 bases and the J gene end by 0 bases; junction bases not matched to a gene: 5. CDR3 length: 16 amino acids. The CDR3 protein is CSASGTSGGISYEQYF. CDR3 in DNA: TGCAGTGCTTCCGGGACTAGCGGGGGGATCTCCTACGAGCAGTACTTC.

This clonotype has at least ten counts. V usage is TRBV7-3 and J usage is TRBJ2-2; tentative D call: TRBD1 (8 bases). The V end was cut by 4 bases, the J end by 3 bases, with 12 bases between. The CDR3 runs 15 residues. Germline assignment: CDR1 SGHTA and CDR2 FQGTGA. CDR3 residues: CASSSTGGDTGELFF. CDR3 sequence (DNA): TGTGCCAGCAGCTCAACAGGGGGGGACACCGGGGAGCTGTTTTTT.

The CDR3 reads CASSQFESSYEQYF. CDR3 coding DNA: TGCGCCAGCAGCCAATTCGAGAGCTCCTACGAGCAGTACTTC. V gene TRBV4-3 combines with J gene TRBJ2-7, with D unclear. Between the trimmed V and J ends, which lost 2 bases and 0 bases, there was a span of 8 bases. The CDR3 is 14 amino acids. CDR1 and CDR2 from the germline V gene are LGHNA and YSLEER.

This clonotype was counted many times. The rearrangement uses TRBV20-1 and TRBJ2-7, with 13 positions matching TRBD2. Germline V gene lookup returns CDR1 DFQATT and CDR2 SNEGSKA (reference sequence). V was pared by 6 bases and J by 6 bases, with 8 bases of the junction left unmatched. The CDR3 consists of 14 residues. CDR3 sequence: CSARLGLAGAEQYF. The CDR3 DNA reads as TGCAGTGCACGGCTTGGACTAGCGGGAGCCGAGCAGTACTTC.

The rearrangement links TRBV12-3 or TRBV12-4 to TRBJ1-2; D unresolved. The CDR3 runs to 13 residues. Between the trimmed V and J ends, which lost 6 bases and 3 bases, there was a span of 11 bases. CDR3 sequence: CASSLGRYYGYTF. The DNA for the CDR3 is TGTGCCAGCAGCCTCGGGAGGTACTATGGCTACACCTTC.

The chain is built from TRBV4-1 and TRBJ2-1; 15 bases agree with TRBD2. With V trimmed by 4 bases and J by 0 bases, 10 bases remained unmatched. Germline V lookup: CDR1 MGHRA, CDR2 YSYEKL. This CDR3 contains 20 residues. The CDR3 sequence is CASSPTGTSGRTSSYNEQFF. The CDR3 DNA follows: TGCGCCAGCAGCCCCACCGGGACTAGCGGGAGGACGAGCTCCTACAATGAGCAGTTCTTC.

Turning to this clonotype: A read error may account for a junction end that differs from germline. The V and J genes are TRBV6-1 and TRBJ2-3, with 10 bases that match TRBD2. The CDR3 has 16 residues. Germline loops: CDR1 MNHNS, CDR2 SASEGT. The CDR3 region is CASITWGTSGTDTQYF. The CDR3 DNA follows: TGTGCGAGCATCACTTGGGGGACTAGCGGCACAGATACGCAGTATTTT.

This clonotype showed up many times. This chain uses TRBV27 with TRBJ1-1, with a weak D call TRBD1 (5 bases). The CDR3 covers 17 residues. Germline V CDR1 and CDR2: MNHEY, SMNVEV (reference sequence). Trimming cost V 5 bases and J 6 bases, with 25 bases left between them. The CDR3 DNA reads as TGTGCCAGCAGTAAAATTAGGGGTGGACCATTAGACCCTGAAGCTTTCTTT. It translates to CASSKIRGGPLDPEAFF.

The sample holds a few counts of this clonotype. Germline is not matched at one junction end, which may reflect a read error. The J gene is TRBJ1-1, the V gene TRBV28; D not certain. The CDR3 totals 13 residues. Germline CDR1 is MDHEN and CDR2 is SYDVKM. The DNA for the CDR3 is TGTGTCAGCCTCTACCTGTGGGGAACTGAAGCTTTCTTT. Translated, it gives CVSLYLWGTEAFF.

The V gene is TRBV2, the J gene TRBJ2-7; no clear D gene. V was shortened by 6 bases and J by 2 bases, with 17 bases between the two germline ends. Germline V lookup: CDR1 SNHLY, CDR2 FYNNEI. The CDR3 contains 15 residues. Here the CDR3 reads CASSNPRATAYEQYF. The CDR3 DNA reads TGTGCCAGCAGCAACCCAAGAGCAACGGCCTACGAGCAGTACTTC.

This clonotype was counted at least ten times. The CDR3 sequence: CASILSGGPYNEQFF. In nucleotides, the CDR3 is TGTGCCAGCATACTTAGCGGGGGACCCTACAATGAGCAGTTCTTC. The gene calls are TRBV2 and TRBJ2-1, with 9 nucleotides matching TRBD2. The CDR3 length is 15 residues. CDR1 is SNHLY, CDR2 FYNNEI, per germline. J lost 2 bases, V lost 7 bases, and 6 bases had no gene match.

This clonotype was counted at least ten times. CDR3 in amino acids: CASNNPTATNHADTQYF. Written as DNA, the CDR3 is TGTGCCAGCAACAACCCTACAGCAACAAATCATGCAGATACGCAGTATTTT. V is TRBV5-6 and J is TRBJ2-3; no firm D call. CDR3 size: 17 residues. V was trimmed by 6 bases and J by 4 bases, leaving 24 bases between them. Germline-derived CDR1 and CDR2 are SGHDT and YYEEEE.

In regard to this clonotype: Without the conserved terminal phenylalanine or tryptophan, this CDR3 likely stems from a read error. Because the CDR3's place on the DNA is in doubt, the DNA is left out and the CDR3 is given as listed by TCRdb. V gene TRBV12-3 or TRBV12-4 combines with J gene TRBJ1-1; the D call in the table, TRBD1, was not verified against the DNA. The CDR3 numbers 13 amino acids, ends counted. The CDR3 sequence: CASSFILTGETFL.